This T cell receptor (beta chain) stems from a study of blood T cell repertoires in COVID-19. Overall study context: PBMCs, B-cell-depleted T cells, or T cells provided the cDNA or gDNA that made up the material.

Germline V CDR1 and CDR2: MNHEY, SVGAGI. The germline V and J ends were trimmed by 6 bases and 3 bases, with 17 bases remaining between them. The CDR3 contains 15 residues. The assay was immunoSEQ multiplex PCR, and TCRdb's table has in-frame clones only and misses some. Here the sample spans 250,000 to 300,000 clones, about 89% being singletons. The specimen was peripheral blood. This TCR was sampled from a woman aged 25 to 39 with COVID-19, enrolled during active disease. The J gene is TRBJ1-1, the V gene TRBV6-5; possibly TRBD1 for D (5 bases). CDR3 residues: CASRVPGLLDTEAFF. The CDR3 DNA sequence: TGTGCCAGCAGGGTACCGGGACTACTTGACACTGAAGCTTTCTTT.